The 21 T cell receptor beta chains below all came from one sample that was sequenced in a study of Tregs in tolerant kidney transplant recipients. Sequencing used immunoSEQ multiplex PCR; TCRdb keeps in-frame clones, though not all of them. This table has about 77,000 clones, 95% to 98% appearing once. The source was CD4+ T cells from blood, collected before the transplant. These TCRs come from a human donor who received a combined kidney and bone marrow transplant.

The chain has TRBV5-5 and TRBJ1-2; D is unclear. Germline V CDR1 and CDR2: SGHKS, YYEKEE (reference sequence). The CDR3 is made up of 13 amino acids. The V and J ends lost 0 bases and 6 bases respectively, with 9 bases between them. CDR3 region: CASSLGALNGYTF. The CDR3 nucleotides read TGTGCCAGCAGCTTGGGAGCTCTCAATGGCTACACCTTC.

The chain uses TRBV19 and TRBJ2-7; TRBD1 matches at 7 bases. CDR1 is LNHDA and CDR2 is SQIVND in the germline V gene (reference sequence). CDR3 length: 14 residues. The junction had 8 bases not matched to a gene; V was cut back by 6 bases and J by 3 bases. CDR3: CASRKSGTVYEQYF. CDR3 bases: TGTGCCAGTAGAAAATCCGGGACAGTCTACGAGCAGTACTTC.

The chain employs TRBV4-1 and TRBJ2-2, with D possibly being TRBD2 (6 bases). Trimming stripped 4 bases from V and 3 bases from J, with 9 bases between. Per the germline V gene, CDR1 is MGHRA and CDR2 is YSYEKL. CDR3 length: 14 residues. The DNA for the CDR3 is TGCGCCAGCAGCCGGGACTCCTACACCGGGGAGCTGTTTTTT. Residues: CASSRDSYTGELFF.

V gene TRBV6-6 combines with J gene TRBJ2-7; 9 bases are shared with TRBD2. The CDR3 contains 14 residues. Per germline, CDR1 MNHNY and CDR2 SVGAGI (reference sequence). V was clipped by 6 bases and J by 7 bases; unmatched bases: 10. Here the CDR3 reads CASSMTSGLREQYF. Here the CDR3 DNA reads TGTGCCAGCAGCATGACTAGCGGACTACGGGAGCAGTACTTC.

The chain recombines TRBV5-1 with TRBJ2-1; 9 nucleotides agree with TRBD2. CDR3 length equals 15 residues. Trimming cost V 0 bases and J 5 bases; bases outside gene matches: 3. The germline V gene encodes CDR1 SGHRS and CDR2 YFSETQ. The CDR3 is CASSLVASGDNEQFF. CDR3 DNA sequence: TGCGCCAGCAGCTTGGTAGCTAGCGGGGACAATGAGCAGTTCTTC.

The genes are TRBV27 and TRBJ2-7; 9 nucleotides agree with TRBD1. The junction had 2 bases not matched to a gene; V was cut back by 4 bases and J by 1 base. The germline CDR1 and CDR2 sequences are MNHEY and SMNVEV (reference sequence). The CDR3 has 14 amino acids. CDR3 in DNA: TGTGCCAGCAGTTATGACAGGGGGTCCTACGAGCAGTACTTC. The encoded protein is CASSYDRGSYEQYF.

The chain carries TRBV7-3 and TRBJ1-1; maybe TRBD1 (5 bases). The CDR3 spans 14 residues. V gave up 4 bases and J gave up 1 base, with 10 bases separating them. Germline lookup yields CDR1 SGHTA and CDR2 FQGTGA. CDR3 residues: CASSSGIPNTEAFF. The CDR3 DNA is TGTGCCAGCAGCTCAGGGATTCCGAACACTGAAGCTTTCTTT.

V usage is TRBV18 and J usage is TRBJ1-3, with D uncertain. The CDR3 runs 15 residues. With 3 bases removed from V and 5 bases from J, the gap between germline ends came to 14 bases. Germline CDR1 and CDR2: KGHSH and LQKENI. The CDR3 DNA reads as TGTGCCAGCTCACCCTCGACAAAGTCTCGAAACACCATATATTTT. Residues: CASSPSTKSRNTIYF.

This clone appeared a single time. As DNA, the CDR3 is TGTGCCAGTAGACTAATTACCGGGAACGCCAATTACACTGAAGCTTTCTTT. Its protein product is CASRLITGNANYTEAFF. The chain carries TRBV19 and TRBJ1-1; no clear D gene. The germline V gene has CDR1 LNHDA and CDR2 SQIVND (reference sequence). The CDR3 contains 17 residues. V lost 6 bases and J lost 3, with 23 bases in between. Using reference TRBV19 and TRBJ1-1 for the parts outside the CDR3, the full variable domain is DGGITQSPKYLFRKEGQNVTLSCEQNLNHDAMYWYRQDPGQGLRLIYYSQIVNDFQKGDIAEGYSVSREKKESFPLTVTSAQKNPTAFYLCASRLITGNANYTEAFFGQGTRLTVV.

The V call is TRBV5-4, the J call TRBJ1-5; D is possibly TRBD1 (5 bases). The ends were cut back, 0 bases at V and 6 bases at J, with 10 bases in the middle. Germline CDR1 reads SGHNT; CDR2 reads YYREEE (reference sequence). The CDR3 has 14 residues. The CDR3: CASSLEGSVQPQHF. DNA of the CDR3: TGTGCCAGCAGCTTGGAGGGGTCCGTTCAGCCCCAGCATTTT.

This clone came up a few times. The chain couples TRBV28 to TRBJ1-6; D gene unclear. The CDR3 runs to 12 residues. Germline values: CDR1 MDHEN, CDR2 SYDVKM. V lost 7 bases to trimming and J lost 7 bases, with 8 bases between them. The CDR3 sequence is CASTQANSPLHF. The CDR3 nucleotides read TGTGCCAGCACCCAGGCGAATTCACCCCTCCACTTT.

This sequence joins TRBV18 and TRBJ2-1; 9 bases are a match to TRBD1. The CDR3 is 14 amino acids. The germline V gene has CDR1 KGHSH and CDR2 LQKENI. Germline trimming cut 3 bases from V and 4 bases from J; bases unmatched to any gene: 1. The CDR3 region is CASSPGTGYNEQFF. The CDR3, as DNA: TGTGCCAGCTCACCGGGGACAGGGTACAATGAGCAGTTCTTC.

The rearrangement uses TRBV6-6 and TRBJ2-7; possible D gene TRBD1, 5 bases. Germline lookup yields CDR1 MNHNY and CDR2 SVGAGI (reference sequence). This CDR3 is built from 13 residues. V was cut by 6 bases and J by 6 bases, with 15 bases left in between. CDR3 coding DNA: TGTGCCAGCAGCAGATCCCAGGGCATCGAGCAGTACTTC. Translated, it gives CASSRSQGIEQYF.

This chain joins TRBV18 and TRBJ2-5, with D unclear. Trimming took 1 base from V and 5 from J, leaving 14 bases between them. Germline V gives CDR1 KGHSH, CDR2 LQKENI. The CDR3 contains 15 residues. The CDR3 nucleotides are TGTGCCAGCTCACCACTCCTTACCCCCGAGGAGACCCAGTACTTC. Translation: CASSPLLTPEETQYF.

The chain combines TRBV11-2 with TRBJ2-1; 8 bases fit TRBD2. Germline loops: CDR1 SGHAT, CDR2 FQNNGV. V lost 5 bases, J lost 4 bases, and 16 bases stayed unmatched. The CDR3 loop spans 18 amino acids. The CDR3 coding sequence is TGTGCCAGCAGCGTATCGCCTCCTCGTCGCGGGGGGTACAATGAGCAGTTCTTC. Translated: CASSVSPPRRGGYNEQFF.

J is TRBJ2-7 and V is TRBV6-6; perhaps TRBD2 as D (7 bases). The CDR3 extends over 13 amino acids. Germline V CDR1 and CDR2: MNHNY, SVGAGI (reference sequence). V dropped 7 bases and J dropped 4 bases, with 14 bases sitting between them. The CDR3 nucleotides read TGTGCCAGCACCTCACAGGGAGGGTACGAGCAGTACTTC. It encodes CASTSQGGYEQYF.

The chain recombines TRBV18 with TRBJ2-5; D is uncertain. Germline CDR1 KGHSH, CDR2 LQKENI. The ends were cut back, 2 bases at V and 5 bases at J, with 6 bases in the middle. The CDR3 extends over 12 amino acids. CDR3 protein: CASSPEEETQYF. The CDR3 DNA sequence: TGTGCCAGCTCACCAGAGGAGGAGACCCAGTACTTC.

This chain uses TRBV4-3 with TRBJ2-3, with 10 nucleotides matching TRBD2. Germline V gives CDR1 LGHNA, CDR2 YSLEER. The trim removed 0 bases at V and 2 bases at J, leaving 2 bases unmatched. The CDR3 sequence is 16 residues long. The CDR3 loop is CASSQDTSGITDTQYF. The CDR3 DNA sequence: TGCGCCAGCAGCCAAGATACTAGCGGGATCACAGATACGCAGTATTTT.

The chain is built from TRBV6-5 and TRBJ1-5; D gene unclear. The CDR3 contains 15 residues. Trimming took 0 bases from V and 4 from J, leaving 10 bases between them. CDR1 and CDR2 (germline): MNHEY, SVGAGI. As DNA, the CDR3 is TGTGCCAGCAGTTACTCGAGGTTGGGTAATCAGCCCCAGCATTTT. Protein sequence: CASSYSRLGNQPQHF.

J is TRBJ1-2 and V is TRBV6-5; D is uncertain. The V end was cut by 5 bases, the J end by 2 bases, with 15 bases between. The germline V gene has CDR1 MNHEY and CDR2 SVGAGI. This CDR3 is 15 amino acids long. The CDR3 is CASSIGLTVNYGYTF. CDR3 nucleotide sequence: TGTGCCAGCAGTATCGGACTCACGGTGAACTATGGCTACACCTTC.

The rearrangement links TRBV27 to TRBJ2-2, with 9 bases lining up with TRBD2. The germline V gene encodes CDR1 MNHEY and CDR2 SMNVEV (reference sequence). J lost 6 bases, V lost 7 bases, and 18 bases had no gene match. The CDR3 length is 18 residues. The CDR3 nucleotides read TGTGCCAGCAAAAGAGCAACGGATGGCGGGAGGGCTCCCGGGGAGCTGTTTTTT. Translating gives CASKRATDGGRAPGELFF.